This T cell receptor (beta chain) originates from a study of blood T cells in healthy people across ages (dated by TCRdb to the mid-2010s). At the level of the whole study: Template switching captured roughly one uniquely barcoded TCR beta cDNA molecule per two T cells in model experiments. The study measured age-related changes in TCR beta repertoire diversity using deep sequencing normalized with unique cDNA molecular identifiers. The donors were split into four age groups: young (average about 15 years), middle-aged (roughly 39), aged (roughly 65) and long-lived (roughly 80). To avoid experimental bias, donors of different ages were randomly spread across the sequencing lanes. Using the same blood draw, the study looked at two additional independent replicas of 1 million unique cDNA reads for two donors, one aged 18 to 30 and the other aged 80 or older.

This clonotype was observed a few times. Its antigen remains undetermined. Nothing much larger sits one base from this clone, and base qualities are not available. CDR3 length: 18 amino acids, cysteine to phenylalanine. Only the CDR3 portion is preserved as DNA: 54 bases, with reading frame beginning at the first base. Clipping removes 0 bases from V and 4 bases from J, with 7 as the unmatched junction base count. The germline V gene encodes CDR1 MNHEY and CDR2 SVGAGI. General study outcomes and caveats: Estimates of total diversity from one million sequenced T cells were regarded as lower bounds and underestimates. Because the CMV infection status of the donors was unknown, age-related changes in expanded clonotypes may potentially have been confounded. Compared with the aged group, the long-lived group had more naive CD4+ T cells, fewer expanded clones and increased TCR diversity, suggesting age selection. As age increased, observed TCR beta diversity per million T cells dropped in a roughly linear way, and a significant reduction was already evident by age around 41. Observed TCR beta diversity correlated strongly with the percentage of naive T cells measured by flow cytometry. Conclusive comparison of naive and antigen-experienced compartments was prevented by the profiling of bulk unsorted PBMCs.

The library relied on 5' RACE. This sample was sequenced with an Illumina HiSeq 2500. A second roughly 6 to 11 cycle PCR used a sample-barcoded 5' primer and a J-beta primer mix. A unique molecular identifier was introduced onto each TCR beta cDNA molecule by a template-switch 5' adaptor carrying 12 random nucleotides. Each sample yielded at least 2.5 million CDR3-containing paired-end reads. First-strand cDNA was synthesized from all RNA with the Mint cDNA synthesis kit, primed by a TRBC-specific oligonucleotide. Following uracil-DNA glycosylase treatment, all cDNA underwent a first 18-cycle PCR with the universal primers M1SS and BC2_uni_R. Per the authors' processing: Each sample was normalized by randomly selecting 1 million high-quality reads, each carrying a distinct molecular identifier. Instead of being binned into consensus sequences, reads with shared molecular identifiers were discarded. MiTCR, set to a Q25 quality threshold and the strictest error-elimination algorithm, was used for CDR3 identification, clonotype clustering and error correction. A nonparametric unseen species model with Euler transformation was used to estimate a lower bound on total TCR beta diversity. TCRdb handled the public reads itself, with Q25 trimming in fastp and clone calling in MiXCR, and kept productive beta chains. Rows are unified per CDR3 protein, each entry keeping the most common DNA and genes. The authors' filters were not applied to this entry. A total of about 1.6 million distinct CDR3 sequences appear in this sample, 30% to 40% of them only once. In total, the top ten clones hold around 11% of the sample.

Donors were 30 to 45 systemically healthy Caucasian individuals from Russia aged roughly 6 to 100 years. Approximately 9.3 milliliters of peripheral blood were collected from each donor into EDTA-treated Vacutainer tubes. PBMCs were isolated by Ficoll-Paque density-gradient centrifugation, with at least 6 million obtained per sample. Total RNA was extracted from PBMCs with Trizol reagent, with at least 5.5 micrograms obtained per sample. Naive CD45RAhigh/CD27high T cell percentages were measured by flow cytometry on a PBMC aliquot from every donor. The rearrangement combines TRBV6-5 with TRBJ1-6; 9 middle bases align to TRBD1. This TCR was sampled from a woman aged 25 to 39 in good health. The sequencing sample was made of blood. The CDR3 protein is CASSYSGGQGPYNSPLHF. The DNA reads TGTGCCAGCAGTTACTCTGGGGGACAGGGTCCATATAATTCACCCCTCCACTTT.